Below, one T cell receptor (beta chain) is given with its context. Its antigen is still unknown. It has no much larger one-base neighbor in the sample; base qualities were not kept. This specimen includes other DNA sequences encoding the same CDR3. The donors were healthy, HIV-negative adults who had no recently reported acute infections or vaccinations. Every donor was a Caucasian adult living in Nashville, Tennessee, USA. CD4+ T cells were enriched by magnetic negative selection, after which naive cells were positively selected on CD45RA and the negative fraction was taken as the memory subset. Blood was collected by leukapheresis, and PBMCs were isolated by Ficoll-Histopaque density gradient centrifugation and then cryopreserved in liquid nitrogen vapor phase. Analytical flow cytometry was used to check the purity and quantity of each magnetically sorted T cell population. From each sorted fraction, genomic DNA was isolated and quantified by UV absorbance on a Nanodrop 2000c.

These data belong to a study of shared clonotypes between healthy human individuals (dated by TCRdb to about 2020). As for the study more broadly: A couple of women and a few men aged 18 to 49 years were included in the cohort. Libraries were prepared and TCR repertoires were sequenced by different laboratories using diverse techniques, in order to increase sequencing depth and limit assay-specific biases. Blood TCR repertoires of five healthy adults were deeply sequenced to estimate repertoire size and the extent of clonotype sharing between individuals. Between about 0.94 and 8.9 billion PBMCs per donor were obtained by leukapheresis. For each donor, CD4 naive and CD4 memory were each given three plates, CD8 naive was given two plates, and CD8 memory was given one plate. Overall results and qualifications from the work: Compared with non-shared clonotypes, the clonotypes found in all four sorted-subset donors had higher generation probabilities. Naive subsets generally had larger estimated clonotype richness than memory subsets did. Rarefaction of sorted-subset datasets indicated incomplete sequencing despite the large sequencing depth. Sharing across a handful of donors was observed for about 5% of naive CD4, 3% to 4% of naive CD8, around 2.5% of memory CD4, and 0.4% of memory CD8 clonotypes. Only blood was sampled, and tissue TCR repertoires likely differ from those in blood. Because the study included a small number of donors, the genetic and exposure-history diversity represented was limited. Based on pairwise subsampling, the degree of clonotype sharing among donors was expected to be affected by sequencing depth.

TCR CDR3 regions were amplified from genomic DNA by multiplex PCR using the deep immunoSEQ assay. For each cell subset, the extracted genomic DNA was distributed evenly across all wells of several immunoSEQ 96-well plates, and each plate served as one replicate. Each replicate PCR for sorted subsets received 200 ng genomic DNA, equal to about 30,000 T cell genomes. Purified libraries were quantified with a Qubit 3.0 fluorometer, sized on a Bioanalyzer 2100, and re-quantified with the KAPA Library Quantification kit. A separate single-read 150-cycle Illumina NextSeq 550 flow cell was used to sequence each immunoSEQ 96-well plate. Under the source paper's analysis protocol: Because the immunoSEQ output included only junctional sequences and no quality scores, the filtering could not be the same as the filtering used for full-length reads. To assign V/J genes and CDR3, sequences were annotated against IMGT germline references using PyIR, a Python wrapper for IgBLAST v1.9. Reads were filtered out if the reads had weak V/J assignments (E-value above 1e-6), no CDR3, stop codons, out-of-frame junctions, or ambiguous translated residues. A V3J clonotype was defined by an identical inferred V gene, J gene, and CDR3 amino acid sequence. Percentage overlap between repertoires was calculated by dividing the number of shared unique clonotypes by the size of the smaller repertoire. RTK rarefaction, the Chao1 estimator, and Recon v2.1 estimates of unobserved clonotypes were used to assess repertoire richness. OLGA was used to compute generation probabilities for all TCRbeta clonotypes that the gDNA method yielded from a few donors. This immuneACCESS table, as held by TCRdb, lists in-frame sequences with V and J called but not all clones. Of the missing ones, under half trace to an unresolved V gene in checked studies; the others have no known cause. V and J calls and clone size are as listed in that table; D and trimming were resolved from the DNA. This sample gives about 1.1 million clones in total; about 80% of them show up just once. About 0.94% of the sample is held by the ten biggest clonotypes.

Taken from cysteine to phenylalanine, the CDR3 has 14 residues. Only the CDR3 part of the read is kept: 42 bases, read in frame from the first base. CDR1 and CDR2, looked up from the germline V gene, are SGHRS and YFSETQ. The V end gives up 3 bases and the J end 5 bases, leaving 3 bases in the junction not matched to a gene. The sequence derives from a man between 18 and 29 years old in good health. Some clones in this sample may be carry-over from other donors' samples. Recombination connected TRBV5-1 to TRBJ1-1, with TRBD1 identical over 11 junction bases. Sequencing used memory CD4+ T cells from PBMCs. The cell subset or site label for this specimen denotes: CD45RA-negative fraction. The DNA is as follows: TGCGCCAGCAGCTCGGGACAGGGGGTTACTGAAGCTTTCTTT. It is translated as CASSSGQGVTEAFF. Beyond the CDR3, the reference TRBV5-1 and TRBJ1-1 genes provide the residues; the full variable domain reads: KAGVTQTPRYLIKTRGQQVTLSCSPISGHRSVSWYQQTPGQGLQFLFEYFSETQRNKGNFPGRFSGRQFSNSRSEMNVSTLELGDSALYLCASSSGQGVTEAFFGQGTRLTVV.